These T cell receptor beta chains were read from a single sample in a study of blood T cell repertoires in COVID-19. Data came from immunoSEQ multiplex PCR; TCRdb stores just in-frame clones and leaves some out. Found here are under 250,000 clones, approximately 78% of them singletons; the top ten hold about an eighth. Sequencing was performed on peripheral blood. The origin of the receptors is a woman aged 40 to 50 with acute or convalescent COVID-19. Each CDR3 is given without its conserved first and last residue.

v_gene	CDR3aa
TRBV5-1	ASSSVLGPSSTDTQY
TRBV7-3	ASSSTGLAGPDTQY
TRBV4-3	ASSPRRSGMGFNEQF
TRBV7-2	ASTAYGKDPKWGYT
TRBV10-3	AISESGGGVLSEQY
TRBV28	ASSLDRGTGGEY
TRBV7-9	ASSLEGGRGEQY
TRBV14	ASSHSRGIGTDTQY
TRBV19	ASSTGAAGYGYT
TRBV2	ASRPSGGAFYQPQH
TRBV25-1	ASNGLAWNEQF
TRBV10-1	ASSETGTLSPLH
TRBV10-1	ASSALLAGASTDTQY
TRBV27	ASSLIFGNSPLH
TRBV19	ASINIGGNRNEQF
TRBV10-3	AISVTGSDTQY
TRBV4-2	ASSQDGGRGEQY
TRBV6-1	ASSTRQSSIN
TRBV6-2/TRBV6-3	ASTPWGDEQY
TRBV27	ASSPGSWGRTTLTDTQY
TRBV2	ASSVESFSYNEQF
TRBV6-4	ASSDPQATDTQY
TRBV19	ASSIDADRGHYGYT
TRBV2	ASSPDLSRADTQY
TRBV12-5	ASGLVVAGGGDTQY
TRBV30	ARSKRDSGNTIY
TRBV4-3	ASSPDLGDSGNTIY
TRBV5-1	ASAKSSGSGLGTEAF
TRBV7-2	ASSWFGQDTEAF